This T cell receptor beta chain was observed in a study of blood T cells in healthy people across ages. Study-wide background: With template switching, about one barcoded beta molecule was captured per two T cells.

Regarding this clonotype: Its antigen remains unknown.

General study results and limits: Naive T cell percentage showed a strong correlation with TCR beta diversity. The authors considered diversity estimates from one million T cells to be underestimates.

This CDR3 is built from 15 residues. In germline, CDR1 is SGDLS, CDR2 YYNGEE. The V gene end was trimmed by 0 bases and the J gene end by 4 bases; junction bases not matched to a gene: 2. There were at least 5.5 micrograms of total RNA extracted from every sample. A second PCR, run for about 7 to 11 cycles, used a sample-barcoded 5' primer plus a J-beta primer mix. MiXCR was run by TCRdb on the 5' RACE reads, yielding one entry per CDR3 protein. The sample includes more than 1,400,000 distinct CDR3 sequences, 35% to 45% seen only once; the top ten take around 8%. V usage is TRBV9 and J usage is TRBJ2-2; 8 bases line up with TRBD1. This receptor was obtained from a woman aged 18-29 years in good health. Sequenced input: blood. As DNA, the CDR3 is TGTGCCAGCAGCGTAGAAACAGGGGGCACCGGGGAGCTGTTTTTT. Its translation is CASSVETGGTGELFF.